This TCR beta chain was sequenced for a study of long-term antiretroviral therapy in people with HIV. Regarding the study as a whole: Despite increasing after ART, diversity remained lower than that of transplant donor controls.

Investigators performed immunoSEQ version v3.0 at survey level. The repertoire was sequenced with immunoSEQ multiplex PCR; TCRdb's copy has only in-frame clones and lacks some. The sample carries about 20,000 clones, 90% recorded once. Concerning this clone: Its antigen is not identified.

This CDR3 region has 15 residues. Germline V gene data show CDR1 as SGHTA and CDR2 as FQGTGA. J gave up 8 bases and V 2 bases, and 7 bases lay outside the gene matches. This TCR was recovered from a woman aged 25 to 39 with HIV. The chain recombines TRBV7-3 with TRBJ2-1; TRBD2 aligns across 9 bases. This specimen was unsorted PBMCs, taken 4.4 years before starting antiretroviral therapy. CDR3 sequence (DNA): TGTGCCAGCAGCTTAGACGGCGGGGGGGCATATGAGCAGTTCTTC. This codes for CASSLDGGGAYEQFF.